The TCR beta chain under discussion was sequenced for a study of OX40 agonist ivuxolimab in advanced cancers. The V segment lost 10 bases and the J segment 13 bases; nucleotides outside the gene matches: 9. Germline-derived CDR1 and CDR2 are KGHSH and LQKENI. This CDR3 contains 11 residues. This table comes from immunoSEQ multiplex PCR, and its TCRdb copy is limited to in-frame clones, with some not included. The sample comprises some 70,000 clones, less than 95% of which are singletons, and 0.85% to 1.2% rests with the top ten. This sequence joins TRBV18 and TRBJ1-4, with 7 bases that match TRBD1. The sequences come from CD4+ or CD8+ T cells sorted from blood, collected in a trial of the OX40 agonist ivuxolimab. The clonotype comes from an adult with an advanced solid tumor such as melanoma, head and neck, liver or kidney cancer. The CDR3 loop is CANRSGQPLFF. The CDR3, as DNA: TGTGCCAACCGGTCGGGACAGCCACTGTTTTTT.